One and the same sample provided the 24 T cell receptor beta chains below, sequenced in a study of Ad26.COV2.S vaccination and SARS-CoV-2 variants. Treatment given: 15 to 20 received Ad26.COV2.S at low or high dose, single or two shots; roughly 5 received placebo; per-sample allocation not given. Sampling was done on day 63 after the first vaccine or placebo injection. TCRdb keeps only in-frame clones here, not all; method: immunoSEQ multiplex PCR. The data hold a few hundred thousand clones, with 83% observed a single time. The sample consisted of peripheral blood, taken in a trial of Ad26.COV2.S vaccine versus placebo. The receptors were gathered from a person between 18 and 65 years old who received the Ad26.COV2.S COVID-19 vaccine or a placebo.

This rearrangement joins TRBV19 to TRBJ1-4, with D uncertain. V lost 7 bases, J lost 0 bases, and 12 bases lay in between. CDR3 size: 15 residues. Per the germline V gene, CDR1 is LNHDA and CDR2 is SQIVND (reference sequence). The CDR3 DNA is TGTGCCAGTATCCCTCGGTTTGCAACTAATGAAAAACTGTTTTTT. Protein product: CASIPRFATNEKLFF.

The chain employs TRBV5-1 and TRBJ2-2; 7 bases are a match to TRBD2. Germline V CDR1 and CDR2: SGHRS, YFSETQ. V lost 0 bases to trimming and J lost 3 bases; unmatched junction nucleotides: 5. The CDR3 is 16 residues long. The CDR3 reads CASSLVLADYTGELFF. The CDR3 DNA reads TGCGCCAGCAGCTTGGTCCTAGCGGATTACACCGGGGAGCTGTTTTTT. Full variable domain (outside the CDR3, taken from reference TRBV5-1 and TRBJ2-2): KAGVTQTPRYLIKTRGQQVTLSCSPISGHRSVSWYQQTPGQGLQFLFEYFSETQRNKGNFPGRFSGRQFSNSRSEMNVSTLELGDSALYLCASSLVLADYTGELFFGEGSRLTVL.

This chain joins TRBV7-2 and TRBJ1-4, with 8 bases fitting TRBD1. CDR3 length equals 14 residues. The germline gives CDR1 SGHTA, CDR2 FQGNSA. V shed 6 bases, J shed 4 bases, and the junction held 4 bases outside the gene matches. CDR3 residues: CASSFDRGNEKLFF. CDR3 sequence (DNA): TGTGCCAGCAGTTTCGACAGGGGTAATGAAAAACTGTTTTTT. Together with reference TRBV7-2 and TRBJ1-4, the CDR3 gives the full variable domain: GAGVSQSPSNKVTEKGKDVELRCDPISGHTALYWYRQSLGQGLEFLIYFQGNSAPDKSGLPSDRFSAERTGGSVSTLTIQRTQQEDSAVYLCASSFDRGNEKLFFGSGTQLSVL.

This chain connects TRBV5-1 to TRBJ1-6; perhaps TRBD1 as D (6 bases). V lost 2 bases and J lost 7, with 10 bases in between. The CDR3 runs 14 residues. Looked up from germline, CDR1 is SGHRS and CDR2 is YFSETQ. The CDR3 protein is CASSFDRFNSPLHF. In nucleotides, the CDR3 is TGCGCCAGCAGCTTTGACAGGTTCAATTCACCCCTCCACTTT.

This clone occurred many times. This chain links TRBV11-2 with TRBJ1-3; D gene uncertain. The CDR3 has 13 amino acids. Trimming pared 4 bases from V and 8 bases from J, leaving 12 bases between. Germline V gene sequence: CDR1 SGHAT, CDR2 FQNNGV. The CDR3 DNA reads TGTGCCAGCAGCTCCGACCGGGGAGACACCATATATTTT. Its protein product is CASSSDRGDTIYF. Drawing the rest from reference TRBV11-2 and TRBJ1-3, the complete variable domain is EAGVAQSPRYKIIEKRQSVAFWCNPISGHATLYWYQQILGQGPKLLIQFQNNGVVDDSQLPKDRFSAERLKGVDSTLKIQPAKLEDSAVYLCASSSDRGDTIYFGEGSWLTVV.

This sequence joins TRBV5-1 and TRBJ2-2, with TRBD1 matching 8 bases. This CDR3 spans 15 amino acids. CDR1 is SGHRS and CDR2 is YFSETQ in the germline V gene. V gave up 4 bases and J gave up 6 bases; unmatched junction bases: 8. CDR3 coding DNA: TGCGCCAGCAGCGTGGCAGGGGGCTATTCCGGGGAGCTGTTTTTT. Translation gives CASSVAGGYSGELFF.

The rearrangement uses TRBV29-1 and TRBJ2-2; D may be TRBD1 (6 bases). The V gene lost 5 bases and the J gene lost 8 bases, with 15 bases spanning the gap. The CDR3 loop spans 13 amino acids. Germline CDR1 and CDR2: SQVTM and ANQGSEA. Here the CDR3 DNA reads TGCAGCGTTTCCCGGGACACCCCAGGGGAGCTGTTTTTT. This sequence encodes CSVSRDTPGELFF.

The V gene is TRBV6-6, the J gene TRBJ1-2, with D uncertain. The CDR3 is 16 amino acids. Per the germline V gene, CDR1 is MNHNY and CDR2 is SVGAGI (reference sequence). Deletions cut 2 bases from V and 8 bases from J, with 21 bases between. CDR3 in amino acids: CASSYADPITPHGYTF. For the CDR3, the DNA is TGTGCCAGCAGTTACGCTGACCCAATTACACCTCACGGCTACACCTTC.

As for this clone: One end of the junction fails to match germline, which may point to a read error. The chain recombines TRBV28 with TRBJ1-2, with D possibly TRBD1 on 5 matching bases. The germline gives CDR1 MDHEN, CDR2 SYDVKM. The CDR3 has 12 amino acids. Here the CDR3 reads CAGRTQGYGYTF. DNA of the CDR3: TGTGCCGGCAGGACTCAGGGCTATGGCTACACCTTC.

The CDR3 DNA reads as TGTGCCAGCAGTTTTTACTCCGCAGAGACCCAGTACTTC. Translated, it gives CASSFYSAETQYF. V and J are TRBV12-3 or TRBV12-4 and TRBJ2-5, with no clear D. V was clipped by 3 bases and J by 4 bases, with 9 bases between them. CDR3 size: 13 residues.

The chain has TRBV5-6 and TRBJ2-7; D not resolved. The V gene's germline CDR1 is SGHDT and CDR2 YYEEEE. V shed 0 bases and J shed 5 bases, with 9 bases lying between them. The CDR3 runs to 13 residues. Here the CDR3 reads CASSLASGDEQYF. CDR3 in DNA: TGTGCCAGCAGCTTGGCCTCAGGAGACGAGCAGTACTTC.

The chain carries TRBV7-9 and TRBJ1-2; 9 positions agree with TRBD1. The CDR3 covers 15 residues. The V segment lost 5 bases and the J segment 5 bases; nucleotides outside the gene matches: 9. CDR1 and CDR2 from the germline V gene are SEHNR and FQNEAQ (reference sequence). CDR3 region: CASSIPGQGRYGYTF. The CDR3 nucleotides are TGTGCCAGCAGCATCCCGGGACAGGGAAGGTATGGCTACACCTTC.

The chain has TRBV12-3 or TRBV12-4 and TRBJ2-3; D unresolved. The V end was cut by 6 bases, the J end by 4 bases, with 11 bases between. This CDR3 has 13 amino acids. The CDR3 loop is CASSQPPSDTQYF. The CDR3 DNA reads TGTGCCAGCAGCCAGCCCCCGTCAGATACGCAGTATTTT.

This rearrangement joins TRBV7-6 to TRBJ2-2; TRBD1 agrees at 9 bases. V shed 4 bases and J 5 bases; nucleotides not matched to a gene: 14. The CDR3 extends over 18 amino acids. In germline, CDR1 is SGHVS, CDR2 FNYEAQ. The CDR3 bases are TGTGCCAGCAGCTCCTCTTACACCGGGACAGGGTTAACCGGGGAGCTGTTTTTT. This gives the protein CASSSSYTGTGLTGELFF.

Only a few counts were recorded for this clone. V gene TRBV24-1 combines with J gene TRBJ2-2; D is undetermined. The CDR3 runs 16 residues. The germline V and J ends were trimmed by 6 bases and 4 bases, with 17 bases remaining between them. CDR1 and CDR2 (germline): KGHDR, SFDVKD. CDR3 protein: CATSTAQLGLTGELFF. CDR3 coding DNA: TGTGCCACCAGTACCGCACAGCTCGGTCTCACCGGGGAGCTGTTTTTT.

V is TRBV4-3 and J is TRBJ2-1; TRBD2 matches 10 bases. The V gene end was trimmed by 7 bases and the J gene end by 2 bases; junction bases not matched to a gene: 26. Germline-derived CDR1 and CDR2 are LGHNA and YSLEER. The CDR3 runs to 22 residues. The CDR3 protein is CASIRTRGQGLAPASTYNEQFF. Here the CDR3 DNA reads TGCGCCAGCATCCGCACGAGGGGGCAGGGACTAGCGCCCGCCTCGACCTACAATGAGCAGTTCTTC.

The chain combines TRBV7-8 with TRBJ1-2; the D gene is possibly TRBD1 (6 bases). The CDR3 covers 14 residues. CDR1 is SGHVS and CDR2 is FQNEAQ in the germline V gene. Trimming shortened V by 4 bases and J by 4 bases, and 13 bases separated the two germline ends. CDR3 sequence reads: CASSSRTAPYGYTF. The CDR3 nucleotides read TGTGCCAGCAGCTCTCGGACAGCCCCCTATGGCTACACCTTC.

Written as DNA, the CDR3 is TGTGCCAGCCGACCGAACACCGGGGAGCTGTTTTTT. It codes for CASRPNTGELFF. The chain combines TRBV27 with TRBJ2-2, with D unresolved. Germline V gene data show CDR1 as MNHEY and CDR2 as SMNVEV (reference sequence). V was shortened by 8 bases and J by 0 bases, with 4 bases between the two germline ends. The CDR3 spans 12 residues.

This chain links TRBV7-3 with TRBJ2-2, with 7 positions matching TRBD1. Trimming took 5 bases from V and 5 from J; bases not matched to a gene: 17. This CDR3 is 18 amino acids long. Germline CDR1 and CDR2: SGHTA and FQGTGA. CDR3 loop: CASSPTSFPGQKTGELFF. CDR3 in DNA: TGTGCCAGCAGCCCCACATCATTTCCGGGACAGAAAACCGGGGAGCTGTTTTTT.

This clone was seen a handful of times. This specimen includes other DNA sequences encoding the same CDR3. The genes are TRBV5-1 and TRBJ1-3; the match to TRBD1 covers 7 bases. Germline V gives CDR1 SGHRS, CDR2 YFSETQ. CDR3 size: 14 residues. The J segment lost 1 base and the V segment lost 4 bases, leaving 2 bases of the junction unmatched. The CDR3 region is CASSPGQSGNTIYF. The CDR3 DNA follows: TGCGCCAGCAGCCCGGGACAGTCTGGAAACACCATATATTTT. The full variable domain, its missing parts supplied by reference TRBV5-1 and TRBJ1-3, is KAGVTQTPRYLIKTRGQQVTLSCSPISGHRSVSWYQQTPGQGLQFLFEYFSETQRNKGNFPGRFSGRQFSNSRSEMNVSTLELGDSALYLCASSPGQSGNTIYFGEGSWLTVV.

V is TRBV5-4 and J is TRBJ2-7; 7 bases line up with TRBD1. CDR3 length equals 14 residues. J lost 2 bases, V lost 4 bases, and 6 bases had no gene match. In germline, CDR1 is SGHNT, CDR2 YYREEE (reference sequence). The CDR3 bases are TGTGCCAGCAGCCTGGGGACAGCTGCCTACGAGCAGTACTTC. This sequence encodes CASSLGTAAYEQYF.

The V call is TRBV24-1, the J call TRBJ1-5, with TRBD1 identical over 7 bases. Germline CDR1 is KGHDR and CDR2 is SFDVKD. The CDR3 runs to 13 residues. V shed 6 bases and J 4 bases; nucleotides not matched to a gene: 2. The CDR3 protein is CATSKQGNQPQHF. DNA for the CDR3: TGTGCCACCAGTAAACAGGGGAATCAGCCCCAGCATTTT.

There are a few counts of this clone. The chain employs TRBV7-3 and TRBJ2-2; 9 bases align to TRBD2. This CDR3 contains 16 residues. J was trimmed by 2 bases and V by 5 bases; bases with no gene match: 6. CDR1 is SGHTA and CDR2 is FQGTGA in the germline V gene. In nucleotides, the CDR3 is TGTGCCAGCAGCCCCACTAGCGGGTTCAACACCGGGGAGCTGTTTTTT. It translates to CASSPTSGFNTGELFF. Combining the CDR3 with reference TRBV7-3 and TRBJ2-2 gives the whole variable domain GAGVSQTPSNKVTEKGKYVELRCDPISGHTALYWYRQSLGQGPEFLIYFQGTGAADDSGLPNDRFFAVRPEGSVSTLKIQRTERGDSAVYLCASSPTSGFNTGELFFGEGSRLTVL.

The J gene is TRBJ2-7, the V gene TRBV20-1; perhaps TRBD2 as D (5 bases). Between the trimmed V and J ends, which lost 4 bases and 6 bases, there was a span of 10 bases. The CDR3 runs to 11 residues. CDR1 and CDR2 (germline): DFQATT, SNEGSKA (reference sequence). CDR3 loop: CSAIRSGEQYF. CDR3 in DNA: TGCAGTGCTATTAGGAGCGGCGAGCAGTACTTC.